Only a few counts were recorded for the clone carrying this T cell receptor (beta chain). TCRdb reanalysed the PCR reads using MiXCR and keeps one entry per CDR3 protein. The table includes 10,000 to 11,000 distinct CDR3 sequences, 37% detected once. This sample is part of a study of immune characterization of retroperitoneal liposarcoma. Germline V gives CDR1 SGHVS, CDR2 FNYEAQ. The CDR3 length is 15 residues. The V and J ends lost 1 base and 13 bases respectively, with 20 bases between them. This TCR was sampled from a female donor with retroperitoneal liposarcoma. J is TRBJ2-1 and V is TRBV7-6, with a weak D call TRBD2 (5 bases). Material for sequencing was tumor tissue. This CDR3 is CASSLDHLSGRTQFF. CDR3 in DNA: TGTGCCAGCAGCTTAGATCATCTGAGCGGAAGGACCCAGTTCTTC. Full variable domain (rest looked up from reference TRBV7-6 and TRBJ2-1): GAGVSQSPRYKVTKRGQDVALRCDPISGHVSLYWYRQALGQGPEFLTYFNYEAQQDKSGLPNDRFSAERPEGSISTLTIQRTEQRDSAMYRCASSLDHLSGRTQFFGPGTRLTVL.